The 3 T cell receptor beta chains presented below share a single source sample, sequenced in a study of OX40 agonist ivuxolimab in advanced cancers. Library generation was performed with the immunoSEQ multiplex PCR assay. TCRdb holds this immuneACCESS table with in-frame rearrangements only. Some clones are missing; in checked studies, unresolved V genes explain under half, and the rest has no known cause. The sample yields under 85,000 clones; approximately 88% were counted once. The top ten clones comprise about 7.4% of the sample. Sequencing used CD4+ or CD8+ T cells sorted from blood, obtained in a trial of the OX40 agonist ivuxolimab. These receptor sequences come from an adult with an advanced solid tumor such as melanoma, head and neck, liver or kidney cancer.

This clone was seen a few times. The CDR3 sequence: CASSPMGETQYF. The CDR3 DNA follows: TGTGCCAGCAGTCCCATGGGGGAGACCCAGTACTTC. The rearrangement joins TRBV7-2 to TRBJ2-5, with D unclear. The V end was cut by 6 bases, the J end by 5 bases, with 10 bases between. This CDR3 contains 12 residues. CDR1 is SGHTA, CDR2 FQGNSA, per germline.

The chain has TRBV5-4 and TRBJ1-2; 7 nucleotides line up with TRBD1. CDR1 and CDR2 (germline): SGHNT, YYREEE (reference sequence). V was pared by 4 bases and J by 3 bases, with 9 bases of the junction left unmatched. CDR3 length: 15 residues. For the CDR3, the DNA is TGTGCCAGCAGCCTTTCCGACAGGGCGGACTATGGCTACACCTTC. It translates to CASSLSDRADYGYTF.

The V gene is TRBV7-8, the J gene TRBJ2-7; no firm D call. This CDR3 has 14 residues. With 3 bases removed from V and 0 bases from J, the gap between germline ends came to 9 bases. Germline CDR1 reads SGHVS; CDR2 reads FQNEAQ. CDR3 in DNA: TGTGCCAGCAGCTTTACACCTGACTCCTACGAGCAGTACTTC. Amino acids: CASSFTPDSYEQYF. Complete variable domain (other parts from reference TRBV7-8 and TRBJ2-7): GAGVSQSPRYKVAKRGQDVALRCDPISGHVSLFWYQQALGQGPEFLTYFQNEAQLDKSGLPSDRFFAERPEGSVSTLKIQRTQQEDSAVYLCASSFTPDSYEQYFGPGTRLTVT.